The rows below give T cell receptor beta chains drawn from one sample of a study of blood T cell repertoires in COVID-19. The assay was immunoSEQ multiplex PCR, and TCRdb's table has in-frame clones only and misses some. The sample includes 40,000 to 60,000 clones, roughly 90% of them seen just once. The specimen sequenced was peripheral blood. The receptors originated from a human donor in a cohort sampled during active COVID-19. CDR3s include the opening cysteine and the closing phenylalanine or tryptophan. The order of the fields is V gene, J gene, CDR3 protein.

V gene: TRBV25-1; J gene: TRBJ2-3; CDR3 protein: CASSEFGSANTQYF
V gene: TRBV21-1; J gene: TRBJ1-5; CDR3 protein: CASRKVPLDRQGRPQHF
V gene: TRBV18; J gene: TRBJ1-1; CDR3 protein: CASSPPPTGGTAFF
V gene: TRBV6-5; J gene: TRBJ2-3; CDR3 protein: CASSQGVLRGDTQYF
V gene: TRBV19; J gene: TRBJ1-1; CDR3 protein: CASSSRYTEAFF
V gene: TRBV2; J gene: TRBJ1-5; CDR3 protein: CASSERTGNQPQHF
V gene: TRBV3-1/TRBV3-2; J gene: TRBJ2-7; CDR3 protein: CASSQGVPFYEQYF
V gene: TRBV7-2; J gene: TRBJ2-7; CDR3 protein: CASSLAWGSGGLYEQYF
V gene: TRBV6-5; J gene: TRBJ1-1; CDR3 protein: CASSLLTGNTEAFF
V gene: TRBV7-3; J gene: TRBJ2-6; CDR3 protein: CASSLRGTGSSGANVLTF
V gene: TRBV7-9; J gene: TRBJ2-2; CDR3 protein: CASSRLAGANTGELFF
V gene: TRBV5-1; J gene: TRBJ2-5; CDR3 protein: CASSFRQVQETQYF
V gene: TRBV10-2; J gene: TRBJ1-2; CDR3 protein: CASSESRQGQGYTF
V gene: TRBV6-5; J gene: TRBJ2-1; CDR3 protein: CASSFDTLRSYNEQFF
V gene: TRBV4-1; J gene: TRBJ2-5; CDR3 protein: CASSQDWTGVVISDF
V gene: TRBV6-1; J gene: TRBJ2-3; CDR3 protein: CASSEAGLTSTDTQYF
V gene: TRBV7-6; J gene: TRBJ1-4; CDR3 protein: CASSLTGSRGQKLFF
V gene: TRBV21-1; J gene: TRBJ2-5; CDR3 protein: CASSIDREETQYF
V gene: TRBV7-8; J gene: TRBJ2-5; CDR3 protein: CASEGLAGVETQYF
V gene: TRBV4-2; J gene: TRBJ1-1; CDR3 protein: CASSQVSMNTEAFF
V gene: TRBV29-1; J gene: TRBJ2-7; CDR3 protein: CSVEVAGTGVGEQYF
V gene: TRBV2; J gene: TRBJ1-4; CDR3 protein: CASKEGGARLEKLFF
V gene: TRBV29-1; J gene: TRBJ2-7; CDR3 protein: CSVALTGTSGSYEQYF
V gene: TRBV11-2; J gene: TRBJ1-6; CDR3 protein: CASSSGLRSGNSPLHF
V gene: TRBV6-5; J gene: TRBJ1-5; CDR3 protein: CASTLTGTGGQPQHF
V gene: TRBV29-1; J gene: TRBJ1-1; CDR3 protein: CSVDLGRNTEAFF
V gene: TRBV27; J gene: TRBJ2-5; CDR3 protein: CASSLKNGQSGKTQYF
V gene: TRBV29-1; J gene: TRBJ1-3; CDR3 protein: CSVVTVGNTIYF
V gene: TRBV24-1; J gene: TRBJ2-1; CDR3 protein: CATSDLQGNSYNEQFF
V gene: TRBV6-5; J gene: TRBJ1-1; CDR3 protein: CASSLGRGNTEAFF
V gene: TRBV19; J gene: TRBJ1-2; CDR3 protein: CASSKRGTGGANYGYTF
V gene: TRBV21-1; J gene: TRBJ2-5; CDR3 protein: CASSTARDRDGLLKTQYF
V gene: TRBV25-1; J gene: TRBJ1-6; CDR3 protein: CASSEQGNNSPLHF
V gene: TRBV6-6; J gene: TRBJ2-3; CDR3 protein: CASSYSGGTDTQYF
V gene: TRBV4-1; J gene: TRBJ1-3; CDR3 protein: CASSQDRRRGLLSGNTIYF
V gene: TRBV6-5; J gene: TRBJ1-2; CDR3 protein: CASTREGWGSYGYTF
V gene: TRBV10-1; J gene: TRBJ1-5; CDR3 protein: CASSVYSPDQPQHF
V gene: TRBV19; J gene: TRBJ1-2; CDR3 protein: CASSTGQYNYGYTF
V gene: TRBV7-3; J gene: TRBJ2-1; CDR3 protein: CASSPGTSGSDEQFF
V gene: TRBV9; J gene: TRBJ2-6; CDR3 protein: CASSAESAGANVLTF
V gene: TRBV2; J gene: TRBJ1-6; CDR3 protein: CASTDGNRYNSPLHF
V gene: TRBV5-8; J gene: TRBJ1-3; CDR3 protein: CASSRQGAVLLSGNTIYF
V gene: TRBV19; J gene: TRBJ1-5; CDR3 protein: CASSKGGDVSNQPQHF
V gene: TRBV9; J gene: TRBJ2-5; CDR3 protein: CASSVDLRVQETQYF
V gene: TRBV6-6; J gene: TRBJ1-1; CDR3 protein: CASSHLRDTEAFF
V gene: TRBV12-5; J gene: TRBJ1-4; CDR3 protein: CATAQANEKLFF
V gene: TRBV3-1/TRBV3-2; J gene: TRBJ2-5; CDR3 protein: CASSQDPGSLETQYF
V gene: TRBV28; J gene: TRBJ2-7; CDR3 protein: CASSHESKGSYEQYF
V gene: TRBV19; J gene: TRBJ2-6; CDR3 protein: CASSMIYRGPGANVLTF
V gene: TRBV7-8; J gene: TRBJ1-6; CDR3 protein: CASSVGPGQANSPLHF